Here is one TCR beta chain with its context. Its specificity is not known. These data originate in a study of identical twins. Study findings and constraints: Partly confounded zero-insertion analyses could result from invariant MAIT and iNKT cells. Modelling approaches yielded underestimates of out-of-frame TCR alpha sharing between monozygotic twins. Some out-of-frame alpha sequences were shared by twins, and these showed excess low generation probability.

Template switching (which added a universal primer site) was used, and cDNA carried unique molecular identifiers. TCRdb passed the 5' RACE reads through MiXCR, listing each CDR3 protein once. The data hold more than 350,000 distinct CDR3 sequences, with roughly 9% observed a single time. The V gene's germline CDR1 is KGHDR and CDR2 SFDVKD. V gave up 4 bases and J gave up 3 bases; unmatched junction bases: 6. The CDR3 runs to 17 residues. This receptor was taken from a woman in her fifties or sixties in good health. Sequences were obtained from naive T cells sorted from blood. This chain links TRBV24-1 with TRBJ2-3; 13 positions agree with TRBD2. CDR3 protein: CATSDTGLAGRTDTQYF. The DNA for the CDR3 is TGTGCCACCAGTGACACGGGACTAGCGGGAAGGACAGATACGCAGTATTTT.